A selection of T cell receptor beta chains follows, all from one sample in a study of technical replicates of blood from a handful of donors. Method: immunoSEQ multiplex PCR; TCRdb's copy keeps in-frame clones and lacks some. The sample includes roughly 70,000 clones, 94% of them seen just once. Sequencing was performed on T cells isolated from PBMCs. The receptor set was obtained from a human donor in good health. Each CDR3 is given with its conserved first and last residue. Fields, in order: D gene, V gene, J gene, CDR3 length, clone size, CDR3 protein, CDR3 DNA. A D gene is named only where the DNA matches it firmly. Clone size is shown for a subset of rows, as once, few, many or a class of expanded clone.

d_gene: .; v_gene: TRBV7-8; j_gene: TRBJ2-3; len: 14; abundance: .; CDR3aa: CASSSQGNTDTQYF; CDR3nt: TGTGCCAGCAGCTCCCAGGGTAACACAGATACGCAGTATTTT
d_gene: .; v_gene: TRBV7-9; j_gene: TRBJ1-1; len: 16; abundance: .; CDR3aa: CASSSWSYRMNTEAFF; CDR3nt: TGTGCCAGCAGCTCCTGGAGTTATCGCATGAACACTGAAGCTTTCTTT
d_gene: .; v_gene: TRBV19; j_gene: TRBJ1-2; len: 14; abundance: .; CDR3aa: CASSIQGLYYGYTF; CDR3nt: TGTGCCAGTAGTATTCAGGGCCTCTACTATGGCTACACCTTC
d_gene: .; v_gene: TRBV7-9; j_gene: TRBJ1-1; len: 13; abundance: .; CDR3aa: CASSPVLNTEAFF; CDR3nt: TGTGCCAGCAGCCCGGTCCTGAACACTGAAGCTTTCTTT
d_gene: .; v_gene: TRBV29-1; j_gene: TRBJ2-1; len: 14; abundance: .; CDR3aa: CSVEVTRLYNEQFF; CDR3nt: TGCAGCGTTGAAGTAACGAGGCTCTACAATGAGCAGTTCTTC
d_gene: .; v_gene: TRBV28; j_gene: TRBJ2-7; len: 11; abundance: once; CDR3aa: CASSDRQEQYF; CDR3nt: TGTGCCAGCAGTGACCGACAGGAGCAGTACTTC
d_gene: .; v_gene: TRBV19; j_gene: TRBJ1-5; len: 14; abundance: once; CDR3aa: CASTLTGGGQPQHF; CDR3nt: TGTGCCAGTACCCTGACAGGAGGAGGTCAGCCCCAGCATTTT
d_gene: .; v_gene: TRBV5-4; j_gene: TRBJ1-2; len: 11; abundance: .; CDR3aa: CASSLGGGYTF; CDR3nt: TGTGCCAGCAGCTTGGGGGGCGGCTACACCTTC
d_gene: TRBD1; v_gene: TRBV18; j_gene: TRBJ2-3; len: 14; abundance: .; CDR3aa: CASRQGGGTDTQYF; CDR3nt: TGTGCCAGCCGACAGGGGGGAGGCACAGATACGCAGTATTTT
d_gene: .; v_gene: TRBV6-5; j_gene: TRBJ2-1; len: 14; abundance: .; CDR3aa: CASSYGQGYNEQFF; CDR3nt: TGTGCCAGCAGTTACGGGCAGGGTTACAATGAGCAGTTCTTC
d_gene: TRBD1; v_gene: TRBV7-2; j_gene: TRBJ1-2; len: 12; abundance: once; CDR3aa: CASSLTGYGYTF; CDR3nt: TGTGCCAGCAGCTTGACAGGGTATGGCTACACCTTC
d_gene: .; v_gene: TRBV15; j_gene: TRBJ1-5; len: 14; abundance: .; CDR3aa: CATSRGGEEQPQHF; CDR3nt: TGTGCCACCAGCAGAGGGGGGGAGGAACAGCCCCAGCATTTT